This T cell receptor beta chain was profiled in a study of CD8 T cells in Susac syndrome. Study context: Patients with Susac syndrome were therapy-naive, on corticosteroids, or on intravenous immunoglobulin alone at blood draw.

Bulk CD8+ and CD4+ cells came from magnetic negative isolation; CD8+ TEMRA by FACS. Reverse transcription of about 0.5 to 1 ug RNA used random hexamers. MiXCR, run by TCRdb on the immunoSEQ multiplex PCR reads, gives a single entry per CDR3 protein. The sample includes roughly 200,000 distinct CDR3 sequences, around 94% of them seen just once. The V gene lost 0 bases and the J gene lost 9 bases, with 8 bases spanning the gap. The CDR3 is 12 residues long. The germline V gene has CDR1 SNHLY and CDR2 FYNNEI. This receptor was taken from a human donor with Susac syndrome. The sequencing sample was made of CD4+ T cells from PBMCs. The rearrangement uses TRBV2 and TRBJ2-5; D call uncertain. CDR3 DNA: TGTGCCAGCAGTGAAGCAGGAGCTCCCCAGTACTTC. Amino acids: CASSEAGAPQYF.